This T cell receptor beta chain was captured in a study of beta chain features in type 1 diabetes. Points from the study as a whole: A pattern of fewer insertions and more deletions at VDJ junctions was seen in type 1 diabetes patients.

The CDR3 sequence is 16 residues long. The junction had 5 bases not matched to a gene; V was cut back by 1 base and J by 5 bases. Germline CDR1 SGHTA, CDR2 FQGNSA. The whole isolated RNA underwent reverse transcription, so sequencing captured expressed TCRB transcripts. Clones were sequenced by immunoSEQ multiplex PCR, and TCRdb holds only the in-frame ones, with some missing. The repertoire holds hundreds of thousands of clones, with about 16% as singletons. On this clone itself: What it binds is not known.

CD4+ naive, central memory, regulatory and stem cell-like memory subsets were isolated by sorting on CD45RO/CCR7/CD25/CD127/CD95/CD27. The rearrangement uses TRBV7-2 and TRBJ1-4, with 9 bases fitting TRBD1. The sequence came from a man between 18 and 35 years old in good health. Sequencing was performed on naive CD4+ T cells from blood. In nucleotides, the CDR3 is TGTGCCAGCAGCTTAGGACCGGGACAGGGCAATGAAAAACTGTTTTTT. Translated: CASSLGPGQGNEKLFF. Filled out from reference TRBV7-2 and TRBJ1-4, the complete variable domain reads GAGVSQSPSNKVTEKGKDVELRCDPISGHTALYWYRQSLGQGLEFLIYFQGNSAPDKSGLPSDRFSAERTGGSVSTLTIQRTQQEDSAVYLCASSLGPGQGNEKLFFGSGTQLSVL.